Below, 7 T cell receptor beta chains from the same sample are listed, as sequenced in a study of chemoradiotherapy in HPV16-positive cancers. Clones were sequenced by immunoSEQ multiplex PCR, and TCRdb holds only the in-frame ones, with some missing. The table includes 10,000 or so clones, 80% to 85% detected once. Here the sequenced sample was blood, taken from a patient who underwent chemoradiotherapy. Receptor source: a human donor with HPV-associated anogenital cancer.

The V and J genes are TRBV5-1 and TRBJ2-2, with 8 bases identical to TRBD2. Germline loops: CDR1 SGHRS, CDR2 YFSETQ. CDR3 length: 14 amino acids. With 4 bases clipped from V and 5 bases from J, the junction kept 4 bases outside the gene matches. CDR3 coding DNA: TGCGCCAGCAGCCTTAGCGGGGAAACCGGGGAGCTGTTTTTT. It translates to CASSLSGETGELFF.

Here the CDR3 reads CASSSGNTEAFF. CDR3 DNA sequence: TGTGCCAGCAGCTCCGGGAACACTGAAGCTTTCTTT. This chain joins TRBV6-5 and TRBJ1-1; D remains ambiguous. The CDR3 contains 12 residues. Germline values: CDR1 MNHEY, CDR2 SVGAGI. The V gene lost 6 bases and the J gene lost 1 base, with 6 bases spanning the gap.

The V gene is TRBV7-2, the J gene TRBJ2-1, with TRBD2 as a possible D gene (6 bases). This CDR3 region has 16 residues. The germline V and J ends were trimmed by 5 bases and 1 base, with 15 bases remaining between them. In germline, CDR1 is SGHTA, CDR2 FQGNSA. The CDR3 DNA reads TGTGCCAGCAGCCCGTTCGGGGGTTCATCCTACAATGAGCAGTTCTTC. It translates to CASSPFGGSSYNEQFF. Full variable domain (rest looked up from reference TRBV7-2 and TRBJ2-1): GAGVSQSPSNKVTEKGKDVELRCDPISGHTALYWYRQSLGQGLEFLIYFQGNSAPDKSGLPSDRFSAERTGGSVSTLTIQRTQQEDSAVYLCASSPFGGSSYNEQFFGPGTRLTVL.

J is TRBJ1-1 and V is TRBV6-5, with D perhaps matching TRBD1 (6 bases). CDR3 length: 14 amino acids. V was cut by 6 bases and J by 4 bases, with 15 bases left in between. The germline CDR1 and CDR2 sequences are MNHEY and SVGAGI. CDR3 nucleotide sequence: TGTGCCAGCAGCTCTTTATCGGGGGCCACTGAAGCTTTCTTT. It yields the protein CASSSLSGATEAFF.

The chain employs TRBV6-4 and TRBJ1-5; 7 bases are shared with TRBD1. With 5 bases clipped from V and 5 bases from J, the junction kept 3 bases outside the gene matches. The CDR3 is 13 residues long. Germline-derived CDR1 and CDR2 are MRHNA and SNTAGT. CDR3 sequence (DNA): TGTGCCAGCAGTAGGGACAGAGATCAGCCCCAGCATTTT. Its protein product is CASSRDRDQPQHF.

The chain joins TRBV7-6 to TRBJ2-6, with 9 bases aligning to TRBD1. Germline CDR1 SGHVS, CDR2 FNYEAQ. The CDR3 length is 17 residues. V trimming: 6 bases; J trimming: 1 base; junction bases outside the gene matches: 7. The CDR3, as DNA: TGTGCCAGCAGTTTGGGGACAGGGCCTTCTGGGGCCAACGTCCTGACTTTC. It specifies CASSLGTGPSGANVLTF.

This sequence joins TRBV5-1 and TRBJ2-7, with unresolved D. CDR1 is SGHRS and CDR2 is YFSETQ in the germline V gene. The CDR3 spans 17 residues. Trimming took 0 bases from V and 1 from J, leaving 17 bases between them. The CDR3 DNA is TGCGCCAGCAGCTTGGTTTTGGGCACCACAGAGTCCTACGAGCAGTACTTC. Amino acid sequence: CASSLVLGTTESYEQYF.